This entry lists 4 T cell receptor beta chains sequenced from one sample in a study of T cell responses to AZD1222 COVID-19 vaccine. Assay: immunoSEQ multiplex PCR; the TCRdb copy retains only in-frame clones and omits some. The data show almost 70,000 clones, about four fifths seen once. Sequencing was performed on peripheral blood, taken 28 days after the second AZD1222 dose. Receptors were obtained from an adult who received the AZD1222 COVID-19 vaccine.

This clone was counted between two and nine times. The chain couples TRBV7-3 to TRBJ2-5, with a weak D call TRBD1 (6 bases). The CDR3 length is 16 residues. Per the germline V gene, CDR1 is SGHTA and CDR2 is FQGTGA. V was trimmed by 2 bases and J by 5 bases, leaving 18 bases between them. The CDR3 bases are TGTGCCAGCAGCTTAGGGGGAACAGGGTTGGGCGAGACCCAGTACTTC. Amino acids: CASSLGGTGLGETQYF.

The chain employs TRBV10-3 and TRBJ2-5; the D gene could be TRBD1 or TRBD2 (7 bases each). Trimming took 10 bases from V and 4 from J, leaving 22 bases between them. CDR3 length: 15 residues. Germline V gene sequence: CDR1 ENHRY, CDR2 SYGVKD. The CDR3: CATRGGRRGVETQYF. The CDR3 DNA sequence: TGTGCCACCAGGGGGGGGCGTAGGGGTGTAGAGACCCAGTACTTC.

The chain employs TRBV3-1 (or the pseudogene TRBV3-2) and TRBJ2-1; TRBD2 might be the D (5 bases). V shed 1 base and J shed 8 bases, with 18 bases lying between them. Germline V gene lookup returns CDR1 LGHDT and CDR2 YNNKEL (reference sequence). The CDR3 is 16 amino acids. CDR3 in amino acids: CASSQGVAGVGHEQFF. CDR3 DNA sequence: TGTGCCAGCAGCCAAGGAGTGGCCGGGGTTGGGCATGAGCAGTTCTTC.

The chain employs TRBV28 and TRBJ1-3, with unresolved D. The ends were cut back, 9 bases at V and 0 bases at J, with 12 bases in the middle. Germline V lookup: CDR1 MDHEN, CDR2 SYDVKM. The CDR3 sequence is 14 residues long. As DNA, the CDR3 is TGTGCCAGTTCCTCGGGCTTCTCTGGAAACACCATATATTTT. Translation gives CASSSGFSGNTIYF.